These T cell receptor beta chains were read from a single sample in a study of T cell clones after liver transplantation. Here immunoSEQ multiplex PCR was the method, and the copy in TCRdb shows in-frame clones only, minus some. Of 72,000 or so clones in the sample, around four fifths were seen once. Sample: CD4+ T cells from blood, taken at the 22-month timepoint. These TCRs come from a human patient who received a liver transplant. Part of the T cells may come from the graft donor. CDR3s include the opening cysteine and the closing phenylalanine or tryptophan. A D gene is named only where the DNA matches it firmly. Part of the rows lack a size; the others show once, few, many or a class for expanded clones.

abundance: NA
j_gene: TRBJ1-1
v_gene: TRBV2
d_gene: NA
CDR3aa: CASSQGRRVGRANTEAFF
CDR3nt: TGTGCCAGCAGTCAGGGGAGACGGGTGGGCAGGGCGAACACTGAAGCTTTCTTT

abundance: NA
j_gene: TRBJ2-2
v_gene: TRBV19
d_gene: NA
CDR3aa: CASSTSGTNTGELFF
CDR3nt: TGTGCCAGTAGTACCTCCGGGACGAACACCGGGGAGCTGTTTTTT

abundance: NA
j_gene: TRBJ2-7
v_gene: TRBV28
d_gene: NA
CDR3aa: CASSPISYEQYF
CDR3nt: TGTGCCAGCAGTCCGATTTCCTACGAGCAGTACTTC

abundance: once
j_gene: TRBJ2-5
v_gene: TRBV7-8
d_gene: TRBD1
CDR3aa: CASSLATGFETQYF
CDR3nt: TGTGCCAGCAGCTTAGCGACAGGGTTCGAGACCCAGTACTTC

abundance: NA
j_gene: TRBJ2-1
v_gene: TRBV4-1
d_gene: TRBD2
CDR3aa: CASSLQEASGRDNEQFF
CDR3nt: TGCGCCAGCAGCCTACAAGAGGCTAGCGGGAGAGACAATGAGCAGTTCTTC

abundance: NA
j_gene: TRBJ1-2
v_gene: TRBV5-1
d_gene: NA
CDR3aa: CASSLEDSHYGYTF
CDR3nt: TGCGCCAGCAGCTTGGAGGACAGCCATTATGGCTACACCTTC

abundance: NA
j_gene: TRBJ2-3
v_gene: TRBV25-1
d_gene: NA
CDR3aa: CASSPIQSSDTQYF
CDR3nt: TGTGCCAGCAGTCCAATTCAGTCTAGCGATACGCAGTATTTT

abundance: NA
j_gene: TRBJ1-3
v_gene: TRBV16
d_gene: NA
CDR3aa: CASSPSWTGGTIYF
CDR3nt: TGTGCCAGCAGCCCTTCGTGGACCGGCGGCACCATATATTTT

abundance: NA
j_gene: TRBJ2-1
v_gene: TRBV6-5
d_gene: NA
CDR3aa: CASSYLTTTRKGEQFF
CDR3nt: TGTGCCAGCAGTTACTTGACCACGACCCGTAAGGGTGAGCAGTTCTTC

abundance: NA
j_gene: TRBJ2-3
v_gene: TRBV11-3
d_gene: NA
CDR3aa: CASSSDADFGTQYF
CDR3nt: TGTGCCAGCAGCTCGGACGCGGATTTTGGTACGCAGTATTTT

abundance: few
j_gene: TRBJ2-5
v_gene: TRBV6-1
d_gene: NA
CDR3aa: CASSEVGTTGTQYF
CDR3nt: TGTGCCAGCAGTGAAGTCGGGACCACCGGGACCCAGTACTTC

abundance: NA
j_gene: TRBJ2-6
v_gene: TRBV15
d_gene: NA
CDR3aa: CATSRRRGSSSGANVLTF
CDR3nt: TGTGCCACCAGCCGGAGGAGGGGGTCGAGCTCTGGGGCCAACGTCCTGACTTTC

abundance: NA
j_gene: TRBJ2-7
v_gene: TRBV15
d_gene: NA
CDR3aa: CATSRDGARAEQYF
CDR3nt: TGTGCCACCAGCAGAGACGGTGCGCGAGCCGAGCAGTACTTC

abundance: few
j_gene: TRBJ2-1
v_gene: TRBV2
d_gene: NA
CDR3aa: CASRFGGVNEQFF
CDR3nt: TGTGCCAGCAGGTTTGGTGGAGTGAATGAGCAGTTCTTC

abundance: NA
j_gene: TRBJ2-1
v_gene: TRBV19
d_gene: TRBD2
CDR3aa: CASRGSGRPNEQFF
CDR3nt: TGTGCCAGCAGAGGGAGCGGGAGGCCCAATGAGCAGTTCTTC

abundance: NA
j_gene: TRBJ2-5
v_gene: TRBV19
d_gene: TRBD2
CDR3aa: CASSKTLADGTQYF
CDR3nt: TGTGCCAGTAGTAAAACCCTAGCGGACGGGACCCAGTACTTC

abundance: NA
j_gene: TRBJ2-7
v_gene: TRBV4-2
d_gene: NA
CDR3aa: CASSQDRLEQYF
CDR3nt: TGTGCCAGCAGCCAAGATCGTCTCGAGCAGTACTTC

abundance: once
j_gene: TRBJ2-3
v_gene: TRBV9
d_gene: TRBD1
CDR3aa: CASNRPGGGTDTQYF
CDR3nt: TGTGCCAGCAACCGACCAGGGGGCGGCACAGATACGCAGTATTTT

abundance: NA
j_gene: TRBJ2-7
v_gene: TRBV14
d_gene: NA
CDR3aa: CASSQDGHSYEQYF
CDR3nt: TGTGCCAGCAGCCAAGATGGGCACTCCTACGAGCAGTACTTC

abundance: NA
j_gene: TRBJ1-2
v_gene: TRBV7-8
d_gene: NA
CDR3aa: CASSFEGNYGYTF
CDR3nt: TGTGCCAGCAGCTTTGAAGGAAACTATGGCTACACCTTC

abundance: NA
j_gene: TRBJ2-2
v_gene: TRBV5-1
d_gene: NA
CDR3aa: CASSLEYDGELFF
CDR3nt: TGCGCCAGCAGCTTGGAATACGACGGGGAGCTGTTTTTT

abundance: NA
j_gene: TRBJ2-4
v_gene: TRBV5-4
d_gene: NA
CDR3aa: CASSQEGRTKNIQYF
CDR3nt: TGTGCCAGCAGCCAGGAGGGGCGCACCAAAAACATTCAGTACTTC

abundance: NA
j_gene: TRBJ1-3
v_gene: TRBV6-5
d_gene: NA
CDR3aa: CASSGVPGNTIYF
CDR3nt: TGTGCCAGTTCCGGAGTTCCTGGAAACACCATATATTTT

abundance: NA
j_gene: TRBJ2-7
v_gene: TRBV7-2
d_gene: TRBD1
CDR3aa: CASRRDRGLSYEQYF
CDR3nt: TGTGCCAGCAGACGAGACAGGGGTCTCTCCTACGAGCAGTACTTC

abundance: few
j_gene: TRBJ2-2
v_gene: TRBV5-6
d_gene: NA
CDR3aa: CASSFGTGPNTGELFF
CDR3nt: TGTGCCAGCAGCTTCGGGACCGGACCGAACACCGGGGAGCTGTTTTTT

abundance: once
j_gene: TRBJ2-5
v_gene: TRBV6-1
d_gene: TRBD1
CDR3aa: CASRPFDRAETQYF
CDR3nt: TGTGCCAGCCGCCCATTTGACAGGGCGGAGACCCAGTACTTC

abundance: NA
j_gene: TRBJ2-7
v_gene: TRBV7-2
d_gene: NA
CDR3aa: CASSLAGGRYEQYF
CDR3nt: TGTGCCAGCAGCTTAGCGGGGGGGCGATACGAGCAGTACTTC

abundance: NA
j_gene: TRBJ2-5
v_gene: TRBV5-1
d_gene: TRBD2
CDR3aa: CASSPRRLAGGSETQYF
CDR3nt: TGCGCCAGCAGCCCAAGAAGACTAGCGGGAGGATCAGAGACCCAGTACTTC

abundance: NA
j_gene: TRBJ2-3
v_gene: TRBV7-9
d_gene: NA
CDR3aa: CASSFVSTDTQYF
CDR3nt: TGTGCCAGCAGCTTCGTAAGCACAGATACGCAGTATTTT

abundance: NA
j_gene: TRBJ1-6
v_gene: TRBV6-6
d_gene: TRBD1
CDR3aa: CASSYRRQGNSPLHF
CDR3nt: TGTGCCAGCAGTTACAGGAGACAGGGGAATTCACCCCTCCACTTT

abundance: NA
j_gene: TRBJ1-1
v_gene: TRBV5-1
d_gene: NA
CDR3aa: CASSLGGSAEAFF
CDR3nt: TGCGCCAGCAGCCTGGGGGGGAGCGCTGAAGCTTTCTTT

abundance: NA
j_gene: TRBJ2-2
v_gene: TRBV19
d_gene: NA
CDR3aa: CASIRDTGELFF
CDR3nt: TGTGCCAGTATACGAGACACCGGGGAGCTGTTTTTT

abundance: NA
j_gene: TRBJ2-5
v_gene: TRBV11-3
d_gene: TRBD2
CDR3aa: CASSLGTSHQETQYF
CDR3nt: TGTGCCAGCAGCTTGGGGACTAGCCATCAAGAGACCCAGTACTTC

abundance: NA
j_gene: TRBJ2-3
v_gene: TRBV2
d_gene: NA
CDR3aa: CASSEISPADTQYF
CDR3nt: TGTGCCAGCAGTGAAATTTCCCCGGCGGATACGCAGTATTTT

abundance: NA
j_gene: TRBJ2-7
v_gene: TRBV27
d_gene: NA
CDR3aa: CASRPLGGSYEQYF
CDR3nt: TGTGCCAGCAGGCCCCTTGGGGGCTCCTACGAGCAGTACTTC

abundance: once
j_gene: TRBJ1-5
v_gene: TRBV2
d_gene: NA
CDR3aa: CASLRDGRNQPQHF
CDR3nt: TGTGCCAGCCTCCGGGACGGCCGCAATCAGCCCCAGCATTTT

abundance: NA
j_gene: TRBJ2-7
v_gene: TRBV4-2
d_gene: TRBD1
CDR3aa: CASSQVPRTGPYEQYF
CDR3nt: TGTGCCAGCAGCCAAGTCCCCCGGACAGGGCCCTACGAGCAGTACTTC

abundance: NA
j_gene: TRBJ2-5
v_gene: TRBV5-5
d_gene: NA
CDR3aa: CASSLGTGSRRQETQYF
CDR3nt: TGTGCCAGCAGTTTGGGGACGGGGAGTAGGAGGCAAGAGACCCAGTACTTC

abundance: NA
j_gene: TRBJ2-7
v_gene: TRBV27
d_gene: TRBD1
CDR3aa: CASSPQGPSSYEQYF
CDR3nt: TGTGCCAGCAGTCCACAGGGGCCCAGCTCCTACGAGCAGTACTTC

abundance: NA
j_gene: TRBJ1-1
v_gene: TRBV5-1
d_gene: NA
CDR3aa: CASSLTGGLAEAFF
CDR3nt: TGCGCCAGCAGCTTGACCGGGGGTTTAGCTGAAGCTTTCTTT

abundance: few
j_gene: TRBJ2-3
v_gene: TRBV29-1
d_gene: NA
CDR3aa: CSVKTRGTDTQYF
CDR3nt: TGCAGCGTGAAGACAAGGGGCACAGATACGCAGTATTTT

abundance: NA
j_gene: TRBJ1-2
v_gene: TRBV29-1
d_gene: NA
CDR3aa: CSVDGRDRGYGYTF
CDR3nt: TGCAGCGTTGACGGGCGGGATAGAGGCTATGGCTACACCTTC

abundance: NA
j_gene: TRBJ2-5
v_gene: TRBV11-2
d_gene: NA
CDR3aa: CASSLLFGGGPETQYF
CDR3nt: TGTGCCAGCAGCTTATTATTCGGGGGAGGCCCGGAGACCCAGTACTTC

abundance: NA
j_gene: TRBJ2-7
v_gene: TRBV18
d_gene: NA
CDR3aa: CASSPDRGYSYEQYF
CDR3nt: TGTGCCAGCTCACCCGACAGAGGTTACTCCTACGAGCAGTACTTC

abundance: NA
j_gene: TRBJ1-2
v_gene: TRBV5-6
d_gene: TRBD1
CDR3aa: CASSRGQGNYGYTF
CDR3nt: TGTGCCAGCAGCCGAGGACAGGGCAACTATGGCTACACCTTC